The rows below give T cell receptor beta chains drawn from one sample of a study of technical replicates of blood from a few donors. Libraries were prepared by immunoSEQ multiplex PCR; TCRdb keeps only in-frame clonotypes and omits some of them. The table lists approximately 97,000 clones, approximately 96% of them singletons. The sequenced sample was T cells isolated from PBMCs. These receptors originate from a human donor in good health. CDR3s include the opening cysteine and the closing phenylalanine or tryptophan. The D gene is left open where the match is weak. Where a row states a size, it is once, few, many or the class of an expanded clone; other rows omit it.

TRBJ1-3	-	-	TRBV4-1	CASSQTGIGNTIYF	TGCGCCAGCAGCCAAACAGGGATTGGAAACACCATATATTTT
TRBJ2-3	-	-	TRBV7-2	CASSPQGTDTQYF	TGTGCCAGCAGCCCGCAGGGAACAGATACGCAGTATTTT
TRBJ1-5	-	-	TRBV10-3	CAIRQGLDQPQHF	TGTGCCATCAGACAGGGTTTAGATCAGCCCCAGCATTTT
TRBJ2-3	-	-	TRBV5-6	CASSSYGTDTQYF	TGTGCCAGCAGCTCCTACGGGACAGATACGCAGTATTTT
TRBJ1-5	-	TRBD1	TRBV6-1	CASSELDRGIVSNQPQHF	TGTGCCAGCAGTGAACTGGACAGGGGTATAGTAAGCAATCAGCCCCAGCATTTT
TRBJ1-2	-	-	TRBV27	CASSLEEGYGYTF	TGTGCCAGCAGTCTGGAGGAGGGTTATGGCTACACCTTC
TRBJ2-3	-	-	TRBV7-9	CASSPRGGGLADTQYF	TGTGCCAGCAGCCCGAGAGGAGGGGGCTTAGCAGATACGCAGTATTTT
TRBJ2-5	once	-	TRBV15	CATSRDKQERGTQYF	TGTGCCACCAGCAGAGATAAACAGGAACGCGGGACCCAGTACTTC
TRBJ2-1	-	TRBD2	TRBV7-9	CASSLRPGLAAFNEQFF	TGTGCCAGCAGCTTAAGGCCGGGACTAGCGGCTTTCAATGAGCAGTTCTTC
TRBJ1-3	-	TRBD1	TRBV2	CASRGTASGNTIYF	TGTGCCAGCAGGGGGACAGCCTCTGGAAACACCATATATTTT
TRBJ2-1	-	TRBD2	TRBV7-3	CASSLGTSGRVYSEQFF	TGTGCCAGCAGCTTAGGGACTAGCGGGAGGGTGTATAGTGAGCAGTTCTTC
TRBJ1-2	once	-	TRBV5-8	CASSFGQSQDFNYGYTF	TGTGCCAGCAGCTTTGGACAAAGCCAGGATTTTAACTATGGCTACACCTTC
TRBJ1-5	-	-	TRBV28	CASRDGGINQPQHF	TGTGCCAGCAGGGACGGGGGGATAAATCAGCCCCAGCATTTT
TRBJ1-5	-	-	TRBV2	CASSVQNQPQHF	TGTGCCAGCAGTGTGCAGAATCAGCCCCAGCATTTT
TRBJ1-1	once	-	TRBV5-1	CASSSDINTEAFF	TGCGCCAGCAGCTCTGACATAAACACTGAAGCTTTCTTT
TRBJ1-2	-	TRBD1	TRBV15	CATSRDGGQEAAGYTF	TGTGCCACCAGCAGAGATGGGGGACAGGAGGCTGCTGGCTACACCTTC
TRBJ1-1	-	-	TRBV19	CASSIDRNREAFF	TGTGCCAGTAGTATAGATCGAAACAGAGAAGCTTTCTTT
TRBJ1-1	-	-	TRBV28	CASSFALNTEAFF	TGTGCCAGCAGTTTCGCGCTGAACACTGAAGCTTTCTTT
TRBJ2-1	-	-	TRBV27	CASSPGSQHEQFF	TGTGCCAGCAGTCCGGGGAGTCAGCATGAGCAGTTCTTC
TRBJ2-3	-	TRBD2	TRBV5-1	CASSFLAGKRFGTDTQYF	TGCGCCAGCAGTTTCCTAGCGGGAAAGAGATTTGGTACAGATACGCAGTATTTT
TRBJ1-4	-	-	TRBV9	CASSVGEREKLFF	TGTGCCAGCAGCGTAGGGGAGCGAGAAAAACTGTTTTTT
TRBJ1-5	-	TRBD1	TRBV7-9	CASSPGWDVGTGFGQPQHF	TGTGCCAGCAGCCCAGGTTGGGATGTTGGGACAGGGTTCGGCCAGCCCCAGCATTTT
TRBJ2-7	-	-	TRBV10-3	CAISESELPYEQYF	TGTGCCATCAGTGAGTCAGAGCTCCCCTACGAGCAGTACTTC
TRBJ2-7	-	TRBD2	TRBV19	CASSIDGTSPYEQYF	TGTGCCAGTAGTATAGACGGGACTAGCCCCTACGAGCAGTACTTC
TRBJ2-1	-	TRBD1	TRBV7-6	CASSRDRGLGNEQFF	TGTGCCAGCAGCCGTGACAGGGGGCTAGGCAATGAGCAGTTCTTC
TRBJ2-7	once	-	TRBV27	CASSLGRALSYEQYF	TGTGCCAGCAGTTTAGGGCGGGCCTTGTCCTACGAGCAGTACTTC